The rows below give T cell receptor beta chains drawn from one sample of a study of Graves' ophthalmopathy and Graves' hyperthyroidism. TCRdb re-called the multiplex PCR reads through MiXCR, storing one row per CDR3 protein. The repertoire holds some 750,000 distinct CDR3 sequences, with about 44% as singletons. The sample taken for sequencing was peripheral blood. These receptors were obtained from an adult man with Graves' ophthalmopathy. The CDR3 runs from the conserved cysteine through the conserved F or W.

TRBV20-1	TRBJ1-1	CSALDSGGELDTEAFF
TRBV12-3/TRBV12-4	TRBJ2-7	CASSEGQPTEQYF
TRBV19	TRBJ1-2	CASSRPGTGSYGYTF
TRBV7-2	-	CASSTGLADNEQFF
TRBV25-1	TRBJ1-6	CARDQGNNSPLHF
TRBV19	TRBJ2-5	CASIPADRAKETQYF
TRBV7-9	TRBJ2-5	CASSLTQGGGQETQYF
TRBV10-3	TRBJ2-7	CVSSYVAGPYEQYF
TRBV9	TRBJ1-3	CASSVGWDRAGNTIYF
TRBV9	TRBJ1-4	CASSATTGLQNEKLFF
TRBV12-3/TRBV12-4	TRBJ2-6	CASSDTLSGANVLTF
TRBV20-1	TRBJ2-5	CSARAEGIRETQYF
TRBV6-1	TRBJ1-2	CASSYLAPYGYTF
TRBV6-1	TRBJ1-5	CASSEMVTVDQPQHF
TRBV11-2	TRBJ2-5	CAGSLFAGETQYF
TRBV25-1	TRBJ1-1	CASSPNIRTMNTEAFF
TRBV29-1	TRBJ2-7	CSVLPGSFSSYEQYF
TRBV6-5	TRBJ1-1	CASSYLRPNTEAFF
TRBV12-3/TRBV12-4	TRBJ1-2	CASSFSPLGGDYGYTF
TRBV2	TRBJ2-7	CASTETRGTNNEQYF
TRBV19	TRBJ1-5	CASSSSNGQPQHF
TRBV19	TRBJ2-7	CASRPGTKTYEQYF
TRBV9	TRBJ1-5	CASSVVSGGSDQPQHF
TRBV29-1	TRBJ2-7	CSVYLSTGPWDEQYF
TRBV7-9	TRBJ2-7	CASSSFGRGSGRVGEQYF
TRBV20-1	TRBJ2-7	CSAVDMSSKEQYF
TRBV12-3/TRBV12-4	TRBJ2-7	CASSFAGVIYEQYF
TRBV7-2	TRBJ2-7	CASSFRWSGSYEQYF
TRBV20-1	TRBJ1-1	CSGGGAAFF
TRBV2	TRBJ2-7	CASSRERSYEQYF
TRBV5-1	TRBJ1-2	CASSPETRRIHGYTF
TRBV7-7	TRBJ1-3	CASSPEGPGNTIYF
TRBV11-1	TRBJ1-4	CASRSGLAANEKLFF